This T cell receptor (beta chain) was recovered during a study of T cells in Graves' hyperthyroidism and ophthalmopathy. General observations from the study: In validation, the model predicted ophthalmopathy. These predictions came a median approximately 6.5 months before onset. Most expanded thyroid clonotypes above 0.001 recurred in blood.

Note on this clonotype: Its antigen is unknown.

Orbital computed tomography, thyroid ultrasound, serum thyroxine and TRAb, and clinical symptoms together informed the diagnoses. TCR beta CDR3 sequences were amplified from RNA transcripts. The study used the HTBI primer set for a first-round RT-PCR of the TCR CDR3. One entry per CDR3 protein results from TCRdb running MiXCR on the multiplex PCR reads. The sample carries hundreds of thousands of distinct CDR3 sequences, around 13% recorded once. The sample consisted of blood. The sequence came from a woman aged 18 to 35 with Graves' hyperthyroidism.

The CDR3 loop reads CASSMRTSGSLKTQYF. In DNA form, the CDR3 reads TGTGCCAGCAGCATGCGGACTAGCGGGAGCTTGAAGACCCAGTACTTC. The chain employs TRBV7-8 and TRBJ2-5, with 13 bases identical to TRBD2. The CDR3 runs 16 residues. CDR1 and CDR2 from the germline V gene are SGHVS and FQNEAQ. V trimming: 5 bases; J trimming: 6 bases; junction bases outside the gene matches: 9.